This TCR beta chain was recovered during a study of cytotoxic CD8 clonotypes in ibrutinib-treated CLL. Study information: Productive templates averaged approximately 260,000 per sample, and productive rearrangements 85,000 to 95,000. Findings of the study overall: Clonality correlated strongly with circulating CD8+ T cells and exceeded age-matched healthy donors at baseline.

This clone was seen a single time. The target antigen is unknown. The planned depth of sequencing spanned 1 in 200,000 to 1 in 1 million T cells. The method was immunoSEQ multiplex PCR; TCRdb's version includes in-frame clones alone and lacks a portion of them. The sample yields 75,000 to 90,000 clones, around 78% seen once. The sample in question was PBMCs, obtained after 24 months of ibrutinib treatment. The sequence derives from a human donor with chronic lymphocytic leukemia.

The CDR3 spells CASSIGRPDTDTQYF. DNA for the CDR3: TGTGCCAGTAGTATAGGTCGACCCGACACAGATACGCAGTATTTT. J is TRBJ2-3 and V is TRBV19; D gene unclear. V lost 1 base, J lost 2 bases, and 10 bases lay in between. Germline CDR1 LNHDA, CDR2 SQIVND (reference sequence). The CDR3 loop spans 15 amino acids.